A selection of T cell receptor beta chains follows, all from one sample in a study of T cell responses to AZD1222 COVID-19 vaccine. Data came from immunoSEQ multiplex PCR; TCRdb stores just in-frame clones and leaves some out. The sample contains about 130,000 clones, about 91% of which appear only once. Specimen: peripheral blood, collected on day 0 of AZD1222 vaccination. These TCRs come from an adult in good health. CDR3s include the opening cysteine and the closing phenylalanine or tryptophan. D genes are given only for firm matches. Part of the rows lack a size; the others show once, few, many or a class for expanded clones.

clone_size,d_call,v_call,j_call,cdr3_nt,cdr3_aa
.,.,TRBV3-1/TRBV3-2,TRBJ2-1,TGTGCCAGCAGCCGGGCGGCTGGGTTAAATGAGCAGTTCTTC,CASSRAAGLNEQFF
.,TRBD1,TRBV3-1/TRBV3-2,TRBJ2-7,TGTGCCAGCAGCCGGACAGGGGCTAAATACGAGCAGTACTTC,CASSRTGAKYEQYF
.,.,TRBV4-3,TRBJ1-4,TGCGCCAGCAAGTCACAGAATAATGAAAAACTGTTTTTT,CASKSQNNEKLFF
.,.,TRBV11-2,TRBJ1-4,TGTGCCAGCAGCCATGCGCCCGAAAAACTGTTTTTT,CASSHAPEKLFF
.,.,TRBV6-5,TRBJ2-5,TGTGCCAGCTCTGTCGGTGGGGAGACCCAGTACTTC,CASSVGGETQYF
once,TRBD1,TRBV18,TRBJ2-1,TGTGCCAGCTCACCTACAGGGGGAGGATGGAATGAGCAGTTCTTC,CASSPTGGGWNEQFF
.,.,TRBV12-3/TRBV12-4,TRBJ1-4,TGTGCCAGCAGTTTTGTGGGTAGGGAAAAACTGTTTTTT,CASSFVGREKLFF
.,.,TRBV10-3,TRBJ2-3,TGTGCCATCAGTGAGGGGACGAAGCTTGGGGATACGCAGTATTTT,CAISEGTKLGDTQYF
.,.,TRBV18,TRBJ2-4,TGTGCCAGCTCAGCCGATACAGGTCGGGGAAACATTCAGTACTTC,CASSADTGRGNIQYF
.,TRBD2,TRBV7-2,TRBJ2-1,TGTGCCAGCAGCTCATTCGGGGGGAGAGGCAATGAGCAGTTCTTC,CASSSFGGRGNEQFF
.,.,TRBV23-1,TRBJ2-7,TGCGCCAGCACTAGGGGAACCACCTACGAGCAGTACTTC,CASTRGTTYEQYF
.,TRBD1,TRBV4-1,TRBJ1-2,TGCGCCAGCAGCCAAACCAGGACAGGGTGGGACTATGGCTACACCTTC,CASSQTRTGWDYGYTF
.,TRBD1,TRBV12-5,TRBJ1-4,TGTGCTAGTGGTCTCGGACAGGGCGATGAAAAACTGTTTTTT,CASGLGQGDEKLFF
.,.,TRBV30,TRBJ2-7,TGTGCCTGGAGAGGACTCGAAGACAGATACCCATACGAGCAGTACTTC,CAWRGLEDRYPYEQYF
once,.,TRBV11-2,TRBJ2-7,TGTGCCAGCAGCCCTCGACTAGGGCACGGGGAGCAGTACTTC,CASSPRLGHGEQYF
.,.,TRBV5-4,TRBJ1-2,TGTGCCAGCAATGGAGACTGGTATGGCTACACCTTC,CASNGDWYGYTF
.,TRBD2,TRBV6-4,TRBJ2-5,TGTGCCAGCAGTTCGACTAGCGGGGGCCAAGAGACCCAGTACTTC,CASSSTSGGQETQYF
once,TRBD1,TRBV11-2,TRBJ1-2,TGTGCCAGCAGCTTAGGTCGGGACAGGACGTATGGCTACACCTTC,CASSLGRDRTYGYTF
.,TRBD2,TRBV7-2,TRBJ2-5,TGTGCCAGCAGCTTCAGCTCGGGCAGCGGGAGGGAGACCCAGTACTTC,CASSFSSGSGRETQYF
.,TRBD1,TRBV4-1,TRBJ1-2,TGCGCCAGCAGCCTCGCCGAGGGGACAGGGTTTGGCTACACCTTC,CASSLAEGTGFGYTF
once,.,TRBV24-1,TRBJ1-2,TGTGCCACCAGTGAGAAAGACTCTAACTATGGCTACACCTTC,CATSEKDSNYGYTF
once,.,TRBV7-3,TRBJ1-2,TGTGCCAGCAGCTTCACCCGGGACGTAGTGGATGGCTACACCTTC,CASSFTRDVVDGYTF
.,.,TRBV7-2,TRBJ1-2,TGTGCCAGCAGTTACGGACAGTCGGTTGGCTACACCTTC,CASSYGQSVGYTF
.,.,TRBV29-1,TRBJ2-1,TGCAGCGTTGAAGAATATCCAGCTAACCCCTACAATGAGCAGTTCTTC,CSVEEYPANPYNEQFF
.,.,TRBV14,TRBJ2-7,TGTGCCAGCAGCCGCTCTTACGTGGGCTCCTACGAGCAGTACTTC,CASSRSYVGSYEQYF
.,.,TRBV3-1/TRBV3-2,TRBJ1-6,TGTGCCAGCAGTCAATCCCAGGGCTCCCTCGGTTCACCCCTCCACTTT,CASSQSQGSLGSPLHF
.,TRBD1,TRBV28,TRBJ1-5,TGTGCCACAGGACAGGGGGTGAATCAGCCCCAGCATTTT,CATGQGVNQPQHF
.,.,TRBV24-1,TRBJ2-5,TGTGCCACCAGTGATCCCGGTGAGGGGGTAAGAGAGACCCAGTACTTC,CATSDPGEGVRETQYF
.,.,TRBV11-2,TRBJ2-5,TGTGCCAGCAGCTTAGACCCAGAAGAGACCCAGTACTTC,CASSLDPEETQYF
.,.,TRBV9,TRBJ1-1,TGTGCCAGCAGCGTAGCCCAGATGAACACTGAAGCTTTCTTT,CASSVAQMNTEAFF
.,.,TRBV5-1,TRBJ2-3,TGCGCCAGCAGCGGTGACCCTTCTCTCGGAAGCACAGATACGCAGTATTTT,CASSGDPSLGSTDTQYF
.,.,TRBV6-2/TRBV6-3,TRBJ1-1,TGTGCCAGCAGTTATTTAGGTACTGAAGCTTTCTTT,CASSYLGTEAFF
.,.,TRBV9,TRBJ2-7,TGTGCCAGCAGCCCTAGGCCCGGGACCCCGGGAGAGCAGTACTTC,CASSPRPGTPGEQYF
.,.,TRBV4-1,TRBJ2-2,TGCGCCAGCAGCCAAGATCAGGGTCTGAGTACCGGGGAGCTGTTTTTT,CASSQDQGLSTGELFF
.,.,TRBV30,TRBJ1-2,TGTGCCTGGAGTACCCTAATTAACTATGGCTACACCTTC,CAWSTLINYGYTF
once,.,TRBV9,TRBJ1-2,TGTGCCAGCAGCGTAGCTCAGGACACGGGCGGCACCTTC,CASSVAQDTGGTF
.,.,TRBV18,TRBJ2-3,TGTGCCAGCTCCTCACTCCGGGGAAGCACAGATACGCAGTATTTT,CASSSLRGSTDTQYF
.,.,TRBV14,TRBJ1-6,TGTGCCAGCAGCCAGCTCCGAGGGGTTTCACCCCTCCACTTT,CASSQLRGVSPLHF
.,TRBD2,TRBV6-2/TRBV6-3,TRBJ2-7,TGTGCCAGCAGTTACCGGGCGGGGGGCCCTGGGCGCTACGAGCAGTACTTC,CASSYRAGGPGRYEQYF
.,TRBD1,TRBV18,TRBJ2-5,TGTGCCAGCTCATCTTTACAGGGGGCGCTGTTTGAGACCCAGTACTTC,CASSSLQGALFETQYF
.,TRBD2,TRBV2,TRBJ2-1,TGTGCCAGCAAAGCCTTAGCGGGGGTCTACAATGAGCAGTTCTTC,CASKALAGVYNEQFF
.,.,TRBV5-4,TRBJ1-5,TGTGCAGTAGGGGGAGGGATTAATAGCAATCAGCCCCAGCATTTT,CAVGGGINSNQPQHF
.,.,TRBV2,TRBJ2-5,TGTGCCAGCAGCTTGACAGCTCAAGAGACCCAGTACTTC,CASSLTAQETQYF
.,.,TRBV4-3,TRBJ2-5,TGCGCCAGCAGCCAGGACCAAGAGACCCAGTACTTC,CASSQDQETQYF
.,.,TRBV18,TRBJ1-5,TGTGCCAGCTCACCCAGGGACCAGCCCCAGCATTTT,CASSPRDQPQHF